One and the same sample provided the 25 T cell receptor beta chains below, sequenced in a study of blood T cell repertoires in COVID-19. The data were produced by immunoSEQ multiplex PCR, yet TCRdb's version contains in-frame clones alone and is incomplete. This sample carries 150,000 or so clones, around nine tenths of them seen once, and the ten largest clones take roughly 10%. The specimen was peripheral blood. The receptors were gathered from a woman between 70 and 85 years old with COVID-19, enrolled during active disease.

This chain joins TRBV7-3 and TRBJ2-1; TRBD2 matches at 7 bases. V shed 6 bases and J 10 bases; nucleotides not matched to a gene: 15. Germline lookup yields CDR1 SGHTA and CDR2 FQGTGA. The CDR3 length is 15 residues. The CDR3 coding sequence is TGTGCCAGCAGTCCAAAGCGGGACTCCCGGGCGGAGCAGTTCTTC. Its protein product is CASSPKRDSRAEQFF. Based on the CDR3 plus reference TRBV7-3 and TRBJ2-1, the full variable domain is GAGVSQTPSNKVTEKGKYVELRCDPISGHTALYWYRQSLGQGPEFLIYFQGTGAADDSGLPNDRFFAVRPEGSVSTLKIQRTERGDSAVYLCASSPKRDSRAEQFFGPGTRLTVL.

The chain recombines TRBV5-5 with TRBJ1-1; tentative D call: TRBD1 (5 bases). In germline, CDR1 is SGHKS, CDR2 YYEKEE (reference sequence). The CDR3 covers 12 residues. Trimming stripped 1 base from V and 9 bases from J, with 10 bases between. The chain's CDR3 is CASSLYQGKAFF. The CDR3 nucleotides read TGTGCCAGCAGCTTGTATCAGGGCAAAGCTTTCTTT.

This clone was recorded only once. The chain combines TRBV18 with TRBJ2-2; the D gene is possibly TRBD1 (5 bases). The germline CDR1 and CDR2 sequences are KGHSH and LQKENI. With 1 base removed from V and 4 bases from J, the gap between germline ends came to 16 bases. The CDR3 sequence is 17 residues long. CDR3 DNA: TGTGCCAGCTCACCACTGTCAGGGCAGGCCTTCACCGGGGAGCTGTTTTTT. This encodes CASSPLSGQAFTGELFF.

The CDR3 DNA reads TGTGCCAGCAGCCCAGACAGTGTAGCAGATACGCAGTATTTT. This translates into CASSPDSVADTQYF. The rearrangement links TRBV7-9 to TRBJ2-3; D might be TRBD1 (5 bases). V was shortened by 5 bases and J by 4 bases, with 13 bases between the two germline ends. The CDR3 totals 14 residues. CDR1 and CDR2 (germline): SEHNR, FQNEAQ (reference sequence).

V and J are TRBV15 and TRBJ1-1, with 7 nucleotides matching TRBD1. Germline-derived CDR1 and CDR2 are LNHNV and YYDKDF (reference sequence). The ends lost 1 base at V and 9 bases at J; junction bases unmatched: 17. This CDR3 is 17 amino acids long. The CDR3 sequence: CATSRGGQRLGALKAFF. The CDR3 DNA sequence: TGTGCCACCAGCAGAGGGGGACAGCGCCTGGGGGCACTGAAAGCTTTCTTT.

The chain combines TRBV5-1 with TRBJ2-7, with 7 positions matching TRBD1. Germline V gene data show CDR1 as SGHRS and CDR2 as YFSETQ. The CDR3 has 15 residues. Germline trimming cut 0 bases from V and 3 bases from J; bases unmatched to any gene: 6. CDR3 region: CASSLGGQEYYEQYF. The CDR3 DNA reads as TGCGCCAGCAGCTTGGGCGGACAGGAGTACTACGAGCAGTACTTC. Based on the CDR3 plus reference TRBV5-1 and TRBJ2-7, the full variable domain is KAGVTQTPRYLIKTRGQQVTLSCSPISGHRSVSWYQQTPGQGLQFLFEYFSETQRNKGNFPGRFSGRQFSNSRSEMNVSTLELGDSALYLCASSLGGQEYYEQYFGPGTRLTVT.

V gene TRBV6-5 combines with J gene TRBJ2-2, with TRBD1 identical over 8 bases. There are 15 residues in the CDR3. The V gene's germline CDR1 is MNHEY and CDR2 SVGAGI. Losses at the gene ends were 5 bases for V and 0 bases for J; bases not matched to a gene: 2. CDR3 region: CASSRTGTNTGELFF. CDR3 coding DNA: TGTGCCAGCAGTCGGACAGGGACGAACACCGGGGAGCTGTTTTTT.

This chain connects TRBV3-1 (or the pseudogene TRBV3-2) to TRBJ2-1; 9 bases match TRBD2. The trim removed 6 bases at V and 5 bases at J, leaving 8 bases unmatched. This CDR3 has 15 amino acids. CDR1 and CDR2 from the germline V gene are LGHDT and YNNKEL (reference sequence). Here the CDR3 DNA reads TGTGCCAGCAGTAGACTAGCGGTCTCTAACAATGAGCAGTTCTTC. Its protein is CASSRLAVSNNEQFF.

The V gene is TRBV11-2, the J gene TRBJ2-7, with 7 bases lining up with TRBD1. Germline V gene sequence: CDR1 SGHAT, CDR2 FQNNGV. V gave up 0 bases and J gave up 7 bases; unmatched junction bases: 12. The CDR3 spans 16 residues. This chain's CDR3 is CASSLDPQTGLQEQYF. The DNA for the CDR3 is TGTGCCAGCAGCTTAGATCCGCAGACAGGGTTGCAAGAGCAGTACTTC.

V and J are TRBV6-5 and TRBJ1-2; D unclear. Deletions cut 2 bases from V and 7 bases from J, with 8 bases between. The CDR3 runs 12 residues. Germline V lookup: CDR1 MNHEY, CDR2 SVGAGI. CDR3: CASSYEGSGYTF. CDR3 nucleotides: TGTGCCAGCAGTTACGAGGGCAGTGGCTACACCTTC.

The chain links TRBV6-5 to TRBJ1-3; no firm D call. CDR1 is MNHEY and CDR2 is SVGAGI in the germline V gene. The V and J ends lost 0 bases and 0 bases respectively, with 9 bases between them. This CDR3 contains 16 residues. DNA for the CDR3: TGTGCCAGCAGTTACTCTACCTCGAGCTCTGGAAACACCATATATTTT. Protein product: CASSYSTSSSGNTIYF.

This chain joins TRBV7-9 and TRBJ1-1; 7 bases map to TRBD1. V was pared by 1 base and J by 4 bases, with 3 bases of the junction left unmatched. The CDR3 loop spans 14 amino acids. Germline V gives CDR1 SEHNR, CDR2 FQNEAQ (reference sequence). Written as DNA, the CDR3 is TGTGCCAGCAGCTTAGGGGCAGGGGGCACTGAAGCTTTCTTT. It is translated as CASSLGAGGTEAFF.

This chain uses TRBV18 with TRBJ1-3, with a tentative D call TRBD1 (5 bases). The CDR3 loop spans 14 amino acids. Germline V CDR1 and CDR2: KGHSH, LQKENI. V was pared by 3 bases and J by 1 base, with 7 bases between. The CDR3 is CASSPRDSGNTIYF. CDR3 bases: TGTGCCAGCTCACCCAGGGATTCTGGAAACACCATATATTTT.

The chain combines TRBV5-1 with TRBJ1-1, with TRBD1 matching 7 bases. The CDR3 runs to 15 residues. J lost 5 bases, V lost 0 bases, and 7 bases had no gene match. CDR1 and CDR2 (germline): SGHRS, YFSETQ. Here the CDR3 reads CASSLAAGQRTEAFF. CDR3 bases: TGCGCCAGCAGCTTGGCCGCGGGACAGCGAACTGAAGCTTTCTTT. Drawing the rest from reference TRBV5-1 and TRBJ1-1, the complete variable domain is KAGVTQTPRYLIKTRGQQVTLSCSPISGHRSVSWYQQTPGQGLQFLFEYFSETQRNKGNFPGRFSGRQFSNSRSEMNVSTLELGDSALYLCASSLAAGQRTEAFFGQGTRLTVV.

This clone has only a few counts. The genes are TRBV14 and TRBJ2-5, with 7 nucleotides matching TRBD1. Unmatched junction bases numbered 5, after V lost 5 bases and J lost 5 bases. Germline V gives CDR1 SGHDN, CDR2 FVKESK. The CDR3 has 13 amino acids. The CDR3 DNA sequence: TGTGCCAGCAGCGACAGGGTACGGGAGACCCAGTACTTC. Translated: CASSDRVRETQYF.

The chain carries TRBV7-9 and TRBJ1-2, with a possible D match to TRBD1 (6 bases). CDR1 is SEHNR, CDR2 FQNEAQ, per germline (reference sequence). V lost 1 base to trimming and J lost 5 bases, with 8 bases between them. CDR3 length equals 13 residues. The DNA for the CDR3 is TGTGCCAGCAGCTTAGACAGGGATTATGGCTACACCTTC. Its translation: CASSLDRDYGYTF.

V usage is TRBV28 and J usage is TRBJ1-4; TRBD1 is a possible D gene (6 bases). From germline, CDR1 is MDHEN and CDR2 SYDVKM. Trimming removed 5 bases at V and 0 bases at J, with 10 bases between. This CDR3 is 15 amino acids long. The chain's CDR3 is CASSPRTATNEKLFF. The CDR3 DNA is TGTGCCAGCAGTCCGCGGACAGCAACTAATGAAAAACTGTTTTTT.

The chain combines TRBV29-1 with TRBJ1-1; 8 positions agree with TRBD1. CDR3 length: 13 residues. Germline CDR1 reads SQVTM; CDR2 reads ANQGSEA. V gave up 7 bases and J gave up 1 base; unmatched junction bases: 5. The chain's CDR3 is CSARQGRNTEAFF. CDR3 DNA: TGCAGCGCGAGACAGGGGAGGAACACTGAAGCTTTCTTT.

The gene calls are TRBV5-1 and TRBJ2-2; no definite D call. V gave up 2 bases and J gave up 0 bases, with 11 bases separating them. This CDR3 is 16 amino acids long. CDR1 and CDR2 (germline): SGHRS, YFSETQ. The CDR3 nucleotides read TGCGCCAGCAGCTTCAACAGTAGACCGAACACCGGGGAGCTGTTTTTT. Amino acid sequence: CASSFNSRPNTGELFF. Full variable domain (missing parts from reference TRBV5-1 and TRBJ2-2): KAGVTQTPRYLIKTRGQQVTLSCSPISGHRSVSWYQQTPGQGLQFLFEYFSETQRNKGNFPGRFSGRQFSNSRSEMNVSTLELGDSALYLCASSFNSRPNTGELFFGEGSRLTVL.

The chain recombines TRBV5-5 with TRBJ1-5; 7 bases are shared with TRBD1. Germline loops: CDR1 SGHKS, CDR2 YYEKEE (reference sequence). V lost 5 bases to trimming and J lost 0 bases; unmatched junction nucleotides: 8. The CDR3 contains 16 residues. CDR3 amino acids: CASSSGQDYSNQPQHF. For the CDR3, the DNA is TGTGCCAGCAGTTCCGGACAGGACTATAGCAATCAGCCCCAGCATTTT.

The chain carries TRBV13 and TRBJ2-7; maybe TRBD2 (6 bases). This CDR3 region has 15 residues. The V gene lost 5 bases and the J gene lost 3 bases, with 17 bases spanning the gap. Germline CDR1 PRHDT, CDR2 FYEKMQ (reference sequence). The CDR3 region is CASSTSSALRYEQYF. The CDR3 coding sequence is TGTGCCAGCAGCACCTCTAGCGCCCTCCGCTACGAGCAGTACTTC.

This clone was found a few times. The chain uses TRBV5-1 and TRBJ1-6; no reliable D call. V was pared by 2 bases and J by 5 bases, with 8 bases between. CDR3 length equals 14 residues. Germline values: CDR1 SGHRS, CDR2 YFSETQ. The CDR3 sequence is CASSLQLNNSPLHF. The DNA of the CDR3 is TGCGCCAGCAGCTTACAGCTAAATAATTCACCCCTCCACTTT.

The V and J genes are TRBV3-1 (or the pseudogene TRBV3-2) and TRBJ1-6; 8 positions match TRBD1. This CDR3 is built from 17 residues. Losses at the gene ends were 4 bases for V and 4 bases for J; bases not matched to a gene: 9. Germline loops: CDR1 LGHDT, CDR2 YNNKEL (reference sequence). The CDR3 DNA follows: TGTGCCAGCAGCCCAAGGACAGGGCGAACGTATAATTCACCCCTCCACTTT. It translates to CASSPRTGRTYNSPLHF.

This chain links TRBV13 with TRBJ1-1; D gene ambiguous. V gave up 5 bases and J gave up 4 bases, with 14 bases separating them. CDR1 is PRHDT, CDR2 FYEKMQ, per germline (reference sequence). There are 14 residues in the CDR3. DNA of the CDR3: TGTGCCAGCAGCGTCCGGGTCCTGGGCACTGAAGCTTTCTTT. Translating gives CASSVRVLGTEAFF.

This chain connects TRBV14 to TRBJ2-3; 7 bases line up with TRBD2. Germline V gene lookup returns CDR1 SGHDN and CDR2 FVKESK. The junction had 12 bases not matched to a gene; V was cut back by 3 bases and J by 3 bases. This CDR3 contains 17 residues. The CDR3 is CASSHPSVGGGTDTQYF. The CDR3 bases are TGTGCCAGCAGCCACCCCTCGGTTGGCGGGGGAACAGATACGCAGTATTTT.